These T cell receptor beta chains were read from a single sample in a study of T cell repertoires in cytomegalovirus infection. These receptors have no identified antigens. TCRdb fed the reads into MiXCR, producing one record per CDR3 protein. The sample gives approximately 910,000 distinct CDR3 sequences, about 33% of which show up once; roughly 13% is in the top ten. The sample in question was cultured CD8+ T cells from PBMCs, obtained from culture after CMV antigen stimulation. These receptor sequences come from a human donor in good health (CMV status not recorded). Some clones in this sample may be carry-over from other donors' samples. Both conserved end residues are part of each CDR3. The D gene is left open where the match is weak. Size is stated for part of the rows, as once, few or many counts, or as a class when the clone is expanded.

cdr3_nt: TGTGCCAGCTCTACTGGAAACACCATATATTTT
cdr3_aa: CASSTGNTIYF
clone_size: many
j_call: TRBJ1-3
d_call: .
v_call: TRBV12-3/TRBV12-4

cdr3_nt: TGTGCCAGCAGTTTCGCGTCGACAGCCACCTATGGCTACACCTTC
cdr3_aa: CASSFASTATYGYTF
clone_size: few
j_call: TRBJ1-2
d_call: .
v_call: TRBV27

cdr3_nt: TGTGCCAGCAGCCCAACAGGGGGAAGCACTGAAGCTTTCTTT
cdr3_aa: CASSPTGGSTEAFF
clone_size: many
j_call: TRBJ1-1
d_call: TRBD1
v_call: TRBV11-3

cdr3_nt: TGTGCCAGCTGGTCCGGGGTAAATGAGCAGTTCTTC
cdr3_aa: CASWSGVNEQFF
clone_size: many
j_call: TRBJ2-1
d_call: .
v_call: TRBV7-8

cdr3_nt: TGTGCCAGCAGCCGGGACCGCAACCAAGAGACCCAGTACTTC
cdr3_aa: CASSRDRNQETQYF
clone_size: .
j_call: TRBJ2-5
d_call: .
v_call: TRBV28

cdr3_nt: TGTGCCAGCAGCTTAAGTGGGTGGCGTGACTATGGCTACACCTTC
cdr3_aa: CASSLSGWRDYGYTF
clone_size: few
j_call: TRBJ1-2
d_call: .
v_call: TRBV7-3

cdr3_nt: TGTGCCAGCAGTTATTCAGATAATTCACCCCTCCACTTT
cdr3_aa: CASSYSDNSPLHF
clone_size: .
j_call: TRBJ1-6
d_call: .
v_call: TRBV6-2/TRBV6-3

cdr3_nt: TGTGCCATCCGAATAGCTAACACCGGGGAGCTGTTTTTT
cdr3_aa: CAIRIANTGELFF
clone_size: .
j_call: TRBJ2-2
d_call: .
v_call: TRBV10-3

cdr3_nt: TGTGCCAGCAGTTTGCTCTACAGGGGGCATGGAAACACCATATATTTT
cdr3_aa: CASSLLYRGHGNTIYF
clone_size: .
j_call: TRBJ1-3
d_call: TRBD1
v_call: TRBV28

cdr3_nt: TGTGCCAGCAGCAACACAGAGACGCATGGTCAGCCCCAGCATTTT
cdr3_aa: CASSNTETHGQPQHF
clone_size: few
j_call: TRBJ1-5
d_call: .
v_call: TRBV7-4

cdr3_nt: TGTGCCAGCAGCCAACTGACAGACAACTCTGGGGCCAACGTCCTGACTTTC
cdr3_aa: CASSQLTDNSGANVLTF
clone_size: many
j_call: TRBJ2-6
d_call: .
v_call: TRBV4-2

cdr3_nt: TGTGCCAGCAGCGTAGGAGCGGGGGGGCCTGGTGAGCAGTTCTTC
cdr3_aa: CASSVGAGGPGEQFF
clone_size: once
j_call: TRBJ2-1
d_call: TRBD2
v_call: TRBV9

cdr3_nt: TGTGCCAGCAGTTGGGAGCGGGAGCACACAGATACGCAGTATTTT
cdr3_aa: CASSWEREHTDTQYF
clone_size: few
j_call: TRBJ2-3
d_call: TRBD2
v_call: TRBV2

cdr3_nt: TGTGCCAGCAGCTTAGGTCCCCGGGCCGGGGCCCTCTTTGGGGCCAACGTCCTGACTTTC
cdr3_aa: CASSLGPRAGALFGANVLTF
clone_size: many
j_call: TRBJ2-6
d_call: .
v_call: TRBV7-2

cdr3_nt: TGTGCCAGCAGTTCACTAGCGGGGGGGGAAAAGTTCTTC
cdr3_aa: CASSSLAGGEKFF
clone_size: .
j_call: TRBJ2-1
d_call: TRBD2
v_call: TRBV27

cdr3_nt: TGTGCCAGCAGCTTAGAGACAGAACTTAGCACAGATACGCAGTATTTT
cdr3_aa: CASSLETELSTDTQYF
clone_size: .
j_call: TRBJ2-3
d_call: .
v_call: TRBV7-9

cdr3_nt: TGTGCCAGCAGCTTAAACCATGCTGCACGCCGCGGCACTGAAGCTTTCTTT
cdr3_aa: CASSLNHAARRGTEAFF
clone_size: .
j_call: TRBJ1-1
d_call: .
v_call: TRBV7-9

cdr3_nt: TGTGCCAGCAGCCGTTTTGGACAGAGATCCTACGAGCAGTACTTC
cdr3_aa: CASSRFGQRSYEQYF
clone_size: .
j_call: TRBJ2-7
d_call: .
v_call: TRBV5-6

cdr3_nt: TGTGCCAGCAGTTACTTAGGCGGGGGCTACAATGAGCAGTTCTTC
cdr3_aa: CASSYLGGGYNEQFF
clone_size: many
j_call: TRBJ2-1
d_call: TRBD2
v_call: TRBV6-6

cdr3_nt: TGCAGCGTCCTAGTAGCTGGCTCACCCTTCTACGAGCAGTACTTC
cdr3_aa: CSVLVAGSPFYEQYF
clone_size: .
j_call: TRBJ2-7
d_call: .
v_call: TRBV29-1

cdr3_nt: TGTGCCAGCGTCGGGGGCGAGGGCTGGTTCTTC
cdr3_aa: CASVGGEGWFF
clone_size: many
j_call: TRBJ2-1
d_call: .
v_call: TRBV7-2

cdr3_nt: TGTGCCAGCAGCCAGGCTCCCTGGACAGATAGCACAGATACGCAGTATTTT
cdr3_aa: CASSQAPWTDSTDTQYF
clone_size: .
j_call: TRBJ2-3
d_call: .
v_call: TRBV6-2/TRBV6-3

cdr3_nt: TGCAGCGTTGATGGACAGGGAAACACCGGGGAGCTGTTTTTT
cdr3_aa: CSVDGQGNTGELFF
clone_size: .
j_call: TRBJ2-2
d_call: TRBD1
v_call: TRBV29-1

cdr3_nt: TGTGCCAGCAGCCAAGAACGGATTCCGGGACTAGGGACGCCCCAGTACTTC
cdr3_aa: CASSQERIPGLGTPQYF
clone_size: .
j_call: TRBJ2-5
d_call: TRBD2
v_call: TRBV14

cdr3_nt: TGTGCCAGCAGTTATTCCCGGGACAGGGAAAAGGTTGCCACAGATACGCAGTATTTT
cdr3_aa: CASSYSRDREKVATDTQYF
clone_size: few
j_call: TRBJ2-3
d_call: TRBD1
v_call: TRBV28

cdr3_nt: TGTGCCAGCAGCTTAGGGTCCACAGGACGTGTGACTGAAGCTTTCTTT
cdr3_aa: CASSLGSTGRVTEAFF
clone_size: .
j_call: TRBJ1-1
d_call: .
v_call: TRBV7-6

cdr3_nt: TGTGCCAGCAGTTACGGAGGGGAGCACGCAGATACGCAGTATTTT
cdr3_aa: CASSYGGEHADTQYF
clone_size: .
j_call: TRBJ2-3
d_call: .
v_call: TRBV6-2/TRBV6-3

cdr3_nt: TGTGCCAGCAGGGGAAGACAGGTCAAGCTTATAAGTGGGGCCAACGTCCTGACTTTC
cdr3_aa: CASRGRQVKLISGANVLTF
clone_size: .
j_call: TRBJ2-6
d_call: .
v_call: TRBV28

cdr3_nt: TGTGCCAGCAGTTTATTCGGTCAGCGGGGGGGGAATGAGCAGTTCTTC
cdr3_aa: CASSLFGQRGGNEQFF
clone_size: few
j_call: TRBJ2-1
d_call: TRBD2
v_call: TRBV28

cdr3_nt: TGTGCCACCCGAAGTCTAGCTGAAGCTTTCTTT
cdr3_aa: CATRSLAEAFF
clone_size: .
j_call: TRBJ1-1
d_call: .
v_call: TRBV15

cdr3_nt: TGCGCCAGCAGCCAAGGGGCTGGGCGGACCTATGAAGCTTTCTTT
cdr3_aa: CASSQGAGRTYEAFF
clone_size: few
j_call: TRBJ1-1
d_call: .
v_call: TRBV4-3

cdr3_nt: TGTGCCAGCAGCGTAGAAGGCACTAATGAAAAACTGTTTTTT
cdr3_aa: CASSVEGTNEKLFF
clone_size: .
j_call: TRBJ1-4
d_call: .
v_call: TRBV9

cdr3_nt: TGTGCCAGCAGTCCCCTGACAGGGGGACCGTACAATGAGCAGTTCTTC
cdr3_aa: CASSPLTGGPYNEQFF
clone_size: .
j_call: TRBJ2-1
d_call: TRBD1
v_call: TRBV7-2

cdr3_nt: TGTGCCAGCAGTTTGGAAAGGGGGGATGAAAAACTGTTTTTT
cdr3_aa: CASSLERGDEKLFF
clone_size: few
j_call: TRBJ1-4
d_call: .
v_call: TRBV27

cdr3_nt: TGTGCCAGTACCAGACAGGGAGGCCTTAATGAAAAACTGTTTTTT
cdr3_aa: CASTRQGGLNEKLFF
clone_size: many
j_call: TRBJ1-4
d_call: TRBD1
v_call: TRBV7-2

cdr3_nt: TGTGCCAGCAGTTCTCCAGGGGGCCTAGATCAGCCCCAGCATTTT
cdr3_aa: CASSSPGGLDQPQHF
clone_size: .
j_call: TRBJ1-5
d_call: TRBD1
v_call: TRBV7-8

cdr3_nt: TGTGCCAGCTCACCAGGGGCTTTCCTACTCAATGAGCAGTTCTTC
cdr3_aa: CASSPGAFLLNEQFF
clone_size: few
j_call: TRBJ2-1
d_call: .
v_call: TRBV18

cdr3_nt: TGTGCCAGCAGCTTAGCGGGGGAGGACATCAGCGAGACCCAGTACTTC
cdr3_aa: CASSLAGEDISETQYF
clone_size: .
j_call: TRBJ2-5
d_call: .
v_call: TRBV7-2

cdr3_nt: TGTGCCAGCAGCTCAACAGGGAAGGAGGGGCCCCAGCATTTT
cdr3_aa: CASSSTGKEGPQHF
clone_size: .
j_call: TRBJ1-5
d_call: .
v_call: TRBV7-9

cdr3_nt: TGTGCCAGCAGCCCCTCCCGGCGGGGGGGCCGGGATACGCAGTATTTT
cdr3_aa: CASSPSRRGGRDTQYF
clone_size: .
j_call: TRBJ2-3
d_call: TRBD2
v_call: TRBV13

cdr3_nt: TGTGCCAGCAGAGACGGAGGCTTCACAGATACGCAGTATTTT
cdr3_aa: CASRDGGFTDTQYF
clone_size: few
j_call: TRBJ2-3
d_call: .
v_call: TRBV6-6

cdr3_nt: TGTGCCATCAGTGACCGCGGGGGACTAGCACTGGGCACAGATACGCAGTATTTT
cdr3_aa: CAISDRGGLALGTDTQYF
clone_size: .
j_call: TRBJ2-3
d_call: TRBD2
v_call: TRBV10-3

cdr3_nt: TGTGCCAGCAGCTTAGTGGCCCTGACTAGTTGGGACACAGATACGCAGTATTTT
cdr3_aa: CASSLVALTSWDTDTQYF
clone_size: .
j_call: TRBJ2-3
d_call: .
v_call: TRBV7-9

cdr3_nt: TGTGCCAGCAGCTTTTTCTCAGGGGACTATGGCTACACCTTC
cdr3_aa: CASSFFSGDYGYTF
clone_size: few
j_call: TRBJ1-2
d_call: .
v_call: TRBV7-9

cdr3_nt: TGTGCCAGCAGTGTCTTCGGGACTAACAATGAGCAGTTCTTC
cdr3_aa: CASSVFGTNNEQFF
clone_size: many
j_call: TRBJ2-1
d_call: TRBD2
v_call: TRBV6-1

cdr3_nt: TGTGCCAGCAGCTTAGGGACAGGGGAGGAGGAGCAGTTCTTC
cdr3_aa: CASSLGTGEEEQFF
clone_size: many
j_call: TRBJ2-1
d_call: TRBD1
v_call: TRBV7-6

cdr3_nt: TGTGCCAGCAGTTTAGGAGGGGGCCCTGTTCAGCCCCAGCATTTT
cdr3_aa: CASSLGGGPVQPQHF
clone_size: .
j_call: TRBJ1-5
d_call: TRBD1
v_call: TRBV27

cdr3_nt: TGTGCCAGCAGCCCGAGACAGGGGGCATCGATAGTCAAAAACATTCAGTACTTC
cdr3_aa: CASSPRQGASIVKNIQYF
clone_size: few
j_call: TRBJ2-4
d_call: TRBD1
v_call: TRBV7-9

cdr3_nt: TGTGCCAGCAGTGAAGACAGAACCTCTGGAAACACCATATATTTT
cdr3_aa: CASSEDRTSGNTIYF
clone_size: .
j_call: TRBJ1-3
d_call: .
v_call: TRBV6-1

cdr3_nt: TGCGCCAGCAGTTTATACTGGGAGACCCAGTACTTC
cdr3_aa: CASSLYWETQYF
clone_size: .
j_call: TRBJ2-5
d_call: .
v_call: TRBV5-1

cdr3_nt: TGTGCCAGCAATACCGGGACAGGGATGCGCAATGAGCAGTTCTTC
cdr3_aa: CASNTGTGMRNEQFF
clone_size: .
j_call: TRBJ2-1
d_call: TRBD1
v_call: TRBV6-1

cdr3_nt: TGTGCCAGCAGCCTCGAGGCAGTGAACACTGAAGCTTTCTTT
cdr3_aa: CASSLEAVNTEAFF
clone_size: many
j_call: TRBJ1-1
d_call: .
v_call: TRBV7-2

cdr3_nt: TGTGCCAGCAGTTTCGGGGGGTACGGCACCGGGGAGCTGTTTTTT
cdr3_aa: CASSFGGYGTGELFF
clone_size: few
j_call: TRBJ2-2
d_call: TRBD2
v_call: TRBV27

cdr3_nt: TGTGCCAGCAGCGTAGGAGGAAAGGGCTCCTACAATGAGCAGTTCTTC
cdr3_aa: CASSVGGKGSYNEQFF
clone_size: few
j_call: TRBJ2-1
d_call: .
v_call: TRBV9

cdr3_nt: TGTGCCAGCAACCCGACAGGGGAGATTTACAATGAGCAGTTCTTC
cdr3_aa: CASNPTGEIYNEQFF
clone_size: .
j_call: TRBJ2-1
d_call: TRBD1
v_call: TRBV6-5

cdr3_nt: TGTGCCAGCAGTTCCTTGACCCGAGGCACCGGGGAGCTGTTTTTT
cdr3_aa: CASSSLTRGTGELFF
clone_size: .
j_call: TRBJ2-2
d_call: .
v_call: TRBV6-2/TRBV6-3

cdr3_nt: TGTGCCAGCAGCCATAAGGGACTAGCGGGGGGCGCGAACACCGGGGAGCTGTTTTTT
cdr3_aa: CASSHKGLAGGANTGELFF
clone_size: few
j_call: TRBJ2-2
d_call: TRBD2
v_call: TRBV7-9

cdr3_nt: TGTGCCAGCAGTTACTCGATACAACCGGGACACCGGAACAATGAGCAGTTCTTC
cdr3_aa: CASSYSIQPGHRNNEQFF
clone_size: .
j_call: TRBJ2-1
d_call: .
v_call: TRBV6-8

cdr3_nt: TGTGCCAGCAGTGAAACGACATACTCTGGAAACACCATATATTTT
cdr3_aa: CASSETTYSGNTIYF
clone_size: few
j_call: TRBJ1-3
d_call: .
v_call: TRBV12-3/TRBV12-4